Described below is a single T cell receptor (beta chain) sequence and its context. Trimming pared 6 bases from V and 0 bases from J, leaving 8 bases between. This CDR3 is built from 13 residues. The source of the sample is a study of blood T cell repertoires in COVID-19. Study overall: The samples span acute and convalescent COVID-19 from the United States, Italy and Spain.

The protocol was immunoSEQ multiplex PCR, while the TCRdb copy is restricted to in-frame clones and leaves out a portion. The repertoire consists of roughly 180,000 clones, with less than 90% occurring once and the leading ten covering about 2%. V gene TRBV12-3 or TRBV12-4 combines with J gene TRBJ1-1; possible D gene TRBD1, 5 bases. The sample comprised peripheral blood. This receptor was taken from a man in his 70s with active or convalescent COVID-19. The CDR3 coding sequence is TGTGCCAGCAGAAAGACAGTGAACACTGAAGCTTTCTTT. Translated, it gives CASRKTVNTEAFF.